Below, one T cell receptor (beta chain) is given with its context. The data stem from a study of blood T cell repertoires in COVID-19. CDR3 size: 16 residues. Per germline, CDR1 LGHNA and CDR2 YNFKEQ. V was cut by 2 bases and J by 0 bases, with 13 bases left in between. Original data processing: Cell counts per sample came from amplifying reference gene primers. Only in-frame clones appear in the TCRdb table, and some are missing; sequencing was by immunoSEQ multiplex PCR. V, J and clone size reflect that table, while D and trimming were determined from the DNA. The sample yields around 260,000 clones, less than 85% seen once.

The rearrangement joins TRBV4-2 to TRBJ1-1; D is ambiguous. The specimen was peripheral blood. This receptor was identified in a man aged 55-75 years who had recovered from COVID-19. The CDR3 is CASSQNPSRVNTEAFF. In nucleotides, the CDR3 is TGTGCCAGCAGCCAAAACCCCAGCCGGGTGAACACTGAAGCTTTCTTT.